The next 5 T cell receptor beta chains were all read from a single sample in a study of STAT3 mutations in large granular lymphocyte leukemia (dated by TCRdb to between 2019 and 2020). Libraries were constructed by the immunoSEQ multiplex PCR assay. Imported from immuneACCESS, the table was reduced by TCRdb to in-frame sequences with V and J called. These copies leave out some clones; in studies compared against another copy, an unresolved V gene accounts for under half, and the cause of the remainder is not known. This sample is represented by roughly 9,300 clones; approximately 87% of them were singletons. The ten biggest clones cover 80% to 85% of the sample. The paper as a whole reports these results and caveats: Every T-LGLL patient showed at least one immunodominant TCRbeta clonotype, and about half showed multiple immunodominant subclonotypes.

Antigens of these TCRs are unknown. Material for sequencing was peripheral blood mononuclear cells. The receptors were gathered from a man older than 75 with T-cell large granular lymphocyte leukemia. Some clones in this sample may be carry-over from other donors' samples. The age is the age at diagnosis.

The rearrangement uses TRBV5-1 and TRBJ1-6, with D unresolved. Germline CDR1 reads SGHRS; CDR2 reads YFSETQ. The V and J ends lost 0 bases and 0 bases respectively, with 13 bases between them. The CDR3 extends over 18 amino acids. CDR3 in DNA: TGCGCCAGCAGCTTGGGGGGATCGGGGAGCTCCTATAATTCACCCCTCCACTTT. Amino acids: CASSLGGSGSSYNSPLHF.

The gene calls are TRBV5-4 and TRBJ2-3; 9 bases match TRBD2. The V gene's germline CDR1 is SGHNT and CDR2 YYREEE (reference sequence). V trimming: 6 bases; J trimming: 0 bases; junction bases outside the gene matches: 14. The CDR3 extends over 18 amino acids. The CDR3 bases are TGTGCCAGCAACCCCGGTGGGCTAGCGGGACTTAGCACAGATACGCAGTATTTT. This sequence encodes CASNPGGLAGLSTDTQYF.

J is TRBJ1-1 and V is TRBV5-6, with TRBD1 as a possible D gene (5 bases). Germline CDR1 is SGHDT and CDR2 is YYEEEE. V was shortened by 0 bases and J by 6 bases, with 15 bases between the two germline ends. The CDR3 runs to 15 residues. The CDR3 loop is CASSLGWLTVPEAFF. CDR3 sequence (DNA): TGTGCCAGCAGCTTGGGGTGGTTGACAGTCCCTGAAGCTTTCTTT.

The chain couples TRBV5-1 to TRBJ2-2; no definite D call. The CDR3 runs to 15 residues. Between the trimmed V and J ends, which lost 4 bases and 1 base, there was a span of 11 bases. Germline V gene sequence: CDR1 SGHRS, CDR2 YFSETQ. The CDR3 region has the DNA TGCGCCAGCAGCAGAGACACGGTGAACACCGGGGAGCTGTTTTTT. Its protein is CASSRDTVNTGELFF.

The CDR3 coding sequence is TGTGCAAGTCGGAGAGGCAGGGGCTACGAGCAGTACTTC. As protein: CASRRGRGYEQYF. This chain uses TRBV12-2 with TRBJ2-7; the table's D gene call, TRBD1, was not cross checked with the DNA. TRBV12-2 is deemed a pseudogene. The CDR3 is made up of 13 amino acids.